This T cell receptor (beta chain) was recovered during a study of Ad26.COV2.S vaccination and SARS-CoV-2 variants. Study in general: Recipients of Ad26.COV2.S got it intramuscularly, once or twice 56 days apart.

Some clones are missing from TCRdb's copy, which holds only in-frame ones; the method was immunoSEQ multiplex PCR. The sample consists of approximately 500,000 clones, 70% to 90% of them appearing once. With respect to this clone: Additional DNA sequences in this sample encode the identical CDR3.

This CDR3 has 14 residues. Germline CDR1 MDHEN, CDR2 SYDVKM. Trimming left V 1 base short and J 2 bases short, with 9 bases between. The treatment: around 19 received Ad26.COV2.S at low or high dose, single or two shots; 5 received placebo; per-sample allocation not given. Each sample was drawn 63 days after the first injection (of vaccine or placebo). The sequence came from a person aged 18-60 years who received the Ad26.COV2.S COVID-19 vaccine or a placebo. The V call is TRBV28, the J call TRBJ2-7; D is undetermined. The sequences come from peripheral blood, collected in a trial of Ad26.COV2.S vaccine versus placebo. CDR3 sequence (DNA): TGTGCCAGCAGTTTATTTGGGGAAACCTACGAGCAGTACTTC. Translation: CASSLFGETYEQYF.